This TCR beta chain was sequenced for a study of blood T cell repertoires in COVID-19. On the study more broadly: The origin of the acute and convalescent COVID-19 samples was the United States, Italy and Spain. The analysed material was cDNA or gDNA that came from T cells, B-cell-depleted T cells, or PBMCs.

Per the germline V gene, CDR1 is SGHRS and CDR2 is YFSETQ. The CDR3 has 15 residues. With V trimmed by 0 bases and J by 1 base, 2 bases remained unmatched. Per the authors' pipeline: Reference gene primers were amplified, and this amplification served to estimate nucleated cell counts. Sequencing was performed with immunoSEQ multiplex PCR; in TCRdb, only in-frame clones are kept and a portion is missing. That table gives V, J and clone size, and the DNA gave D and trimming. The sample lists roughly 430,000 clones; nearly 90% were seen once. The sequenced material came from PBMCs or T cells enriched from blood (not recorded which). J is TRBJ1-1 and V is TRBV5-1, with 8 positions matching TRBD1. The source is a woman aged 40 to 50 with acute COVID-19. The CDR3 here is CASSLVDRENTEAFF. Here the CDR3 DNA reads TGCGCCAGCAGCTTGGTGGACAGGGAGAACACTGAAGCTTTCTTT. The full variable domain, completed using reference TRBV5-1 and TRBJ1-1, is KAGVTQTPRYLIKTRGQQVTLSCSPISGHRSVSWYQQTPGQGLQFLFEYFSETQRNKGNFPGRFSGRQFSNSRSEMNVSTLELGDSALYLCASSLVDRENTEAFFGQGTRLTVV.